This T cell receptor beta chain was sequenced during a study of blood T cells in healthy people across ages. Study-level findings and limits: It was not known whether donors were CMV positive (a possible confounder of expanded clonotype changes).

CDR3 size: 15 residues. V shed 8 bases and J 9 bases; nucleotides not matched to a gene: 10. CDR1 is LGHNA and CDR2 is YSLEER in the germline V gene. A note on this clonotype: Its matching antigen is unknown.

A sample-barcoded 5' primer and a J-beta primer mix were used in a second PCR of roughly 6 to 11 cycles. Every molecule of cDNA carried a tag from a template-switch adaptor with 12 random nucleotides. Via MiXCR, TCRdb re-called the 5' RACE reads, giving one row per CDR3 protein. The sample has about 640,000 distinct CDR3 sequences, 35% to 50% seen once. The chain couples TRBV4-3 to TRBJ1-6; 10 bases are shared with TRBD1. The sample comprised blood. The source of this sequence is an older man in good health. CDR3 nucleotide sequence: TGCGCCAGCTCGTCCGGGACAGGGGAAATTTCACCCCTCCACTTT. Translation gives CASSSGTGEISPLHF.